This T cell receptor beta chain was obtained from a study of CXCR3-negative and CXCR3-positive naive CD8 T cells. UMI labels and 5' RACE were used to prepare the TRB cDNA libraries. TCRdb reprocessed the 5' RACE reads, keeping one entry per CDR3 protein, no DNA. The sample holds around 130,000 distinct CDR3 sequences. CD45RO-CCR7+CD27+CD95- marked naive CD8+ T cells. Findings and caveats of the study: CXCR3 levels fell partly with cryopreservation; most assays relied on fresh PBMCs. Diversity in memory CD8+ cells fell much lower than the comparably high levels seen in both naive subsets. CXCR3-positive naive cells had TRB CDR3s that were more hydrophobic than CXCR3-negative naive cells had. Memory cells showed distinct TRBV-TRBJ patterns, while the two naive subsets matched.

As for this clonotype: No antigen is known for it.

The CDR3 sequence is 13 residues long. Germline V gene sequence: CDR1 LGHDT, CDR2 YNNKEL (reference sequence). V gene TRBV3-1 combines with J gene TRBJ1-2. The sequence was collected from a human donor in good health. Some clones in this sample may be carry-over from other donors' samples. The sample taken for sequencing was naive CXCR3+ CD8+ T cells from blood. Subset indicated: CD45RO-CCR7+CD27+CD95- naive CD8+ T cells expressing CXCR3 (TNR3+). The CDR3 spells CASSQERFHGYTF.